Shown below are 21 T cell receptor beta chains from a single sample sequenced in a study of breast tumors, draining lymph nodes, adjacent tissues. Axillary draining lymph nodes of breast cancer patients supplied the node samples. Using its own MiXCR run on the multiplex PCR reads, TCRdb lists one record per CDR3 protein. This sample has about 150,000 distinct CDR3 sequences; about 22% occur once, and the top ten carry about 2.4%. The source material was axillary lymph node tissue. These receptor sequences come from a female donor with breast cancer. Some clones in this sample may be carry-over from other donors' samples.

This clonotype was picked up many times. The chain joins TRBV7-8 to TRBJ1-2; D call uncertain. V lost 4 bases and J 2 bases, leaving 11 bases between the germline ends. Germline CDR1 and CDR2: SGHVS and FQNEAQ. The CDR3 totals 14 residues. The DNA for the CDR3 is TGTGCCAGCAGCTCAGTTGGAAGCAACTATGGCTACACCTTC. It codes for CASSSVGSNYGYTF.

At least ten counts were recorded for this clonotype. CDR3 sequence: CASSYSTSGRGEQYF. DNA for the CDR3: TGTGCCAGCAGTTACAGTACTAGCGGGAGAGGGGAGCAGTACTTC. The genes are TRBV6-6 and TRBJ2-7; 11 nucleotides line up with TRBD2. Germline CDR1 and CDR2: MNHNY and SVGAGI (reference sequence). The CDR3 spans 15 residues. With V trimmed by 2 bases and J by 7 bases, 7 bases remained unmatched.

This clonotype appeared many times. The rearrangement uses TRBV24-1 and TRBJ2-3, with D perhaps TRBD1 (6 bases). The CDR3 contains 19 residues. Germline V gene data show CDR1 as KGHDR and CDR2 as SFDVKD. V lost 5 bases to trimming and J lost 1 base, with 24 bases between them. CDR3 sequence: CATSAPGYKDRTCTDTQYF. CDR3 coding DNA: TGTGCCACCAGTGCCCCCGGGTATAAAGACAGGACATGCACAGATACGCAGTATTTT.

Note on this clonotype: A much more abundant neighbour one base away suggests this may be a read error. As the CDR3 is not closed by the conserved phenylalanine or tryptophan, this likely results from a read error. CDR3 residues: CASSSPDTQYS. CDR3 in DNA: TGTGCCAGCAGTTCGCCAGATACGCAGTATTCT. The chain combines TRBV28 with TRBJ2-3; D remains ambiguous. The CDR3 extends over 11 amino acids. Germline V gene data show CDR1 as MDHEN and CDR2 as SYDVKM. Trimming removed 4 bases at V and 4 bases at J, with 3 bases between.

CDR3 in amino acids: CASSSLAGVYNEQFF. The DNA of the CDR3 is TGTGCCAGCAGCTCGCTCGCGGGGGTGTACAATGAGCAGTTCTTC. This chain joins TRBV5-4 and TRBJ2-1, with TRBD2 matching over 7 bases. CDR1 is SGHNT, CDR2 YYREEE, per germline (reference sequence). This CDR3 has 15 amino acids. V lost 3 bases and J lost 4; bases outside the gene matches: 7.

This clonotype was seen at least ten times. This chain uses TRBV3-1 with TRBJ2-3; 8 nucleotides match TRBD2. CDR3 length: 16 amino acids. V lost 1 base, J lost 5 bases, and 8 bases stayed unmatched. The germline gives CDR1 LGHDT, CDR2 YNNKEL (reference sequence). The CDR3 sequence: CASSQVGGRYRDTQYF. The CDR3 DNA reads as TGTGCCAGCAGCCAAGTTGGCGGGAGGTATAGAGATACGCAGTATTTT.

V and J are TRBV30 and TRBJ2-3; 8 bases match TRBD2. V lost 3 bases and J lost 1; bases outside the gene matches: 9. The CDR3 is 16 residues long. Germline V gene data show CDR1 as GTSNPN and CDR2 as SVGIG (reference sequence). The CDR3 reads CAWSPLLREGTDTQYF. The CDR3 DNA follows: TGTGCCTGGAGCCCTCTTTTGCGGGAGGGCACAGATACGCAGTATTTT.

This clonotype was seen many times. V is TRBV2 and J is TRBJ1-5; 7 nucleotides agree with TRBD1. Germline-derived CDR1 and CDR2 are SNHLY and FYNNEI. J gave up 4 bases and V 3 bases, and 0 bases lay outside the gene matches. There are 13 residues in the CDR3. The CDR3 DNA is TGTGCCAGCAGTGACAGGGGGAATCAGCCCCAGCATTTT. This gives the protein CASSDRGNQPQHF.

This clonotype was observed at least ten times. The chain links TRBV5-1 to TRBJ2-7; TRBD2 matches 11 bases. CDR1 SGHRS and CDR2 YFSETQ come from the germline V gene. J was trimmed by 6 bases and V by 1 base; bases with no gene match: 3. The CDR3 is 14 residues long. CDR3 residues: CASSLTSGSGEQYF. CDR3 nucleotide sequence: TGCGCCAGCAGCTTGACTAGCGGGAGTGGCGAGCAGTACTTC.

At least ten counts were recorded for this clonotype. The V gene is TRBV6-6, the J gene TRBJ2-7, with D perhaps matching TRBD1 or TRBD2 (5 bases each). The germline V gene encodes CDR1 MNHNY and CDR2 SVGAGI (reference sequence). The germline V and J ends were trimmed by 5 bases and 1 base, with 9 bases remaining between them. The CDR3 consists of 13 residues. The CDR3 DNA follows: TGTGCCAGCAGTACTGGGGGTTCCTACGAGCAGTACTTC. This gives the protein CASSTGGSYEQYF.

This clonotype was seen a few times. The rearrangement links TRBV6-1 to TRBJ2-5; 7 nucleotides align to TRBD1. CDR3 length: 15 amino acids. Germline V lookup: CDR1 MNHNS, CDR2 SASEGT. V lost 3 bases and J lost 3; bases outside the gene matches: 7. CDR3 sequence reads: CASSDPGTVKETQYF. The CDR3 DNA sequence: TGTGCCAGCAGTGACCCCGGGACAGTGAAAGAGACCCAGTACTTC.

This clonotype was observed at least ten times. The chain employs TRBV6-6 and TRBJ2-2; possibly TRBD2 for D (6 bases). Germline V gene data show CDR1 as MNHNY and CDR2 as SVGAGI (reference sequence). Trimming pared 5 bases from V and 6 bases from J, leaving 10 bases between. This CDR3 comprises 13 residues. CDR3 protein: CASSDGGSGELFF. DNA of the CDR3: TGTGCCAGCAGTGACGGGGGATCCGGGGAGCTGTTTTTT.

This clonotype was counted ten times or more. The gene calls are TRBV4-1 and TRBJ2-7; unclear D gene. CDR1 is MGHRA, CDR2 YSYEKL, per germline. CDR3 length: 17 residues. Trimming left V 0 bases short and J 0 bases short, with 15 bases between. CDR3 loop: CASSQEVGQASSYEQYF. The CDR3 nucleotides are TGCGCCAGCAGCCAAGAGGTTGGGCAGGCATCCTCCTACGAGCAGTACTTC.

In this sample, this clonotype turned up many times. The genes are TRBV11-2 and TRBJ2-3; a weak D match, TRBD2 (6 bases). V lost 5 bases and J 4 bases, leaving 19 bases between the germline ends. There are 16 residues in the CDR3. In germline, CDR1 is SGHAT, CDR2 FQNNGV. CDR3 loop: CASSPRAEPGADTQYF. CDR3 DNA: TGTGCCAGCAGCCCTAGGGCGGAGCCGGGGGCAGATACGCAGTATTTT.

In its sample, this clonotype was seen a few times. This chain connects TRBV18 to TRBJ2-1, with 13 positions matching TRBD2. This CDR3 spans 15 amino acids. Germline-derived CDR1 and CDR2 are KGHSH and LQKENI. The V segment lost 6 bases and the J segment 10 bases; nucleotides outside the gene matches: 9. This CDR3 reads CASSEGLAGVGEQFF. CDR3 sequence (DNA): TGTGCCAGCTCGGAAGGACTAGCGGGAGTAGGAGAGCAGTTCTTC.

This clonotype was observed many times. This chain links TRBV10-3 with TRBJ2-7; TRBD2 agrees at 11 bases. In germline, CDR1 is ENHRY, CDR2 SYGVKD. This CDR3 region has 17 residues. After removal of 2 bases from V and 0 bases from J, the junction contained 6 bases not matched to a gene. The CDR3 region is CAISEILAGGSSYEQYF. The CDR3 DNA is TGTGCCATCAGTGAGATCCTAGCGGGAGGCAGCTCCTACGAGCAGTACTTC.

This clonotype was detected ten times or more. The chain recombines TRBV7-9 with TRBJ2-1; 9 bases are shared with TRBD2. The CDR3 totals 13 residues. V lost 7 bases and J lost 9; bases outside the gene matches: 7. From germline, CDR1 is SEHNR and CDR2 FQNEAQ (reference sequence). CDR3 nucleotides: TGTGCCAGCAAGGTATCTAGCGGGGTTGAGCAGTTCTTC. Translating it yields CASKVSSGVEQFF.

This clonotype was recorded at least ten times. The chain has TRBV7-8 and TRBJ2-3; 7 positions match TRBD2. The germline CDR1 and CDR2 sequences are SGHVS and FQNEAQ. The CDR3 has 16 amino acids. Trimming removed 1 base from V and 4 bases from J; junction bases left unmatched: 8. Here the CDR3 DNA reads TGTGCCAGCAGCTTAGAGCGGGGAAGGGTATCAGATACGCAGTATTTT. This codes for CASSLERGRVSDTQYF. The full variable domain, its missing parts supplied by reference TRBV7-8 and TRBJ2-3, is GAGVSQSPRYKVAKRGQDVALRCDPISGHVSLFWYQQALGQGPEFLTYFQNEAQLDKSGLPSDRFFAERPEGSVSTLKIQRTQQEDSAVYLCASSLERGRVSDTQYFGPGTRLTVL.

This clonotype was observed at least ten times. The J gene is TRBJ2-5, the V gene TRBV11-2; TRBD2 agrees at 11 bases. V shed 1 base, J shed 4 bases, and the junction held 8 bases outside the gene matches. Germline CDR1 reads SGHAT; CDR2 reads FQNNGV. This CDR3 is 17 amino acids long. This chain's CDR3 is CASSLGGASGRRETQYF. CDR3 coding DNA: TGTGCCAGCAGCTTAGGTGGAGCTAGCGGGAGGCGAGAGACCCAGTACTTC.

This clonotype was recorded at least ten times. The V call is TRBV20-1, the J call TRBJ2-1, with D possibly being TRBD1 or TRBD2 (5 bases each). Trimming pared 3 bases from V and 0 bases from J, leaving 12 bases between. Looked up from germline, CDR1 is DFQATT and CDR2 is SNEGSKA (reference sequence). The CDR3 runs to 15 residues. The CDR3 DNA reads TGCAGTGCTAGGGGACCCCAGGCCTCCTACAATGAGCAGTTCTTC. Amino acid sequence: CSARGPQASYNEQFF.

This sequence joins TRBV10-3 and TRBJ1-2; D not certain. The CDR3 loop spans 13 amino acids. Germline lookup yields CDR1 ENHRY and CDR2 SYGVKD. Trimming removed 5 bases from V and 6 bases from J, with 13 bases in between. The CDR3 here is CAISLSGYDGYTF. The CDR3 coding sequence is TGTGCCATCAGTCTTTCGGGGTATGATGGCTACACCTTC.